This TCR beta chain was retrieved from a study of blood T cells in healthy people across ages. This CDR3 contains 15 residues. V was clipped by 3 bases and J by 4 bases; unmatched bases: 7. Germline CDR1 LGHDT, CDR2 YNNKEL (reference sequence). Together with a sample-barcoded 5' primer, a J-beta primer mix was included in a second PCR lasting about 6 to 11 cycles. TCRdb re-called the 5' RACE reads with MiXCR, one entry per CDR3 protein. Of 660,000 or so distinct CDR3 sequences listed, roughly 58% are singletons. This sequence joins TRBV3-1 and TRBJ1-1; 8 positions agree with TRBD1. Sequenced material: blood. The TCR originated in a man in his 60s in good health. The CDR3 here is CASSQLGQGGTEAFF. CDR3 DNA: TGTGCCAGCAGCCAGCTAGGACAGGGAGGCACTGAAGCTTTCTTT. Supplemented by reference TRBV3-1 and TRBJ1-1, the full variable domain reads DTAVSQTPKYLVTQMGNDKSIKCEQNLGHDTMYWYKQDSKKFLKIMFSYNNKELIINETVPNRFSPKSPDKAHLNLHINSLELGDSAVYFCASSQLGQGGTEAFFGQGTRLTVV.